A single sample gave rise to the 19 T cell receptor beta chains below, sequenced in a study of tumor-infiltrating lymphocytes in primary liver carcinoma (dated by TCRdb to 2016 to 2017). These reads were obtained on an Illumina HiSeq 2500. A constant-region primer and ProtoScript II reverse transcriptase were used to reverse-transcribe TCRbeta-specific cDNA from approximately 450 ng total RNA. TCRbeta libraries were built with three nested multiplex PCR rounds, a slightly modified ARM-PCR procedure. Each of the first two PCR rounds ran for roughly 9 cycles using multiplex TRBV1-TRBV30 forward primers together with a Cbeta reverse primer. TCRdb cleaned the public reads at Q25 with fastp, built clones with MiXCR and kept in-frame beta chains. When rows share a CDR3 protein, they turn into one entry using the most common DNA and genes. This sample gives 80,000 or so distinct CDR3 sequences in total; about two thirds of them show up just once. Of the sample, roughly 13% falls within the top ten clones.

Total RNA and DNA were co-extracted from approximately 20-30 mg of bulk tissue with the AllPrep DNA/RNA mini kit, without cell sorting. Source material: liver tumor tissue from sampling region 4. What this sample's cell subset or site label stands for: tumor region T4, right-lateral pole. The receptors here all came from a woman aged 55-69 years with primary liver carcinoma and hepatitis B virus infection.

This chain uses TRBV29-1 with TRBJ2-5, with D perhaps matching TRBD1 or TRBD2 (6 bases each). The CDR3 is 15 residues long. Germline V gene lookup returns CDR1 SQVTM and CDR2 ANQGSEA. V lost 6 bases and J lost 1, with 18 bases in between. CDR3 sequence: CSVTTRGTAQETQYF. In DNA form, the CDR3 reads TGCAGCGTAACTACAAGGGGGACTGCCCAAGAGACCCAGTACTTC.

This clonotype was picked up many times. The gene calls are TRBV5-1 and TRBJ2-1; 8 positions match TRBD2. This CDR3 contains 15 residues. V was clipped by 0 bases and J by 9 bases; unmatched bases: 8. CDR1 and CDR2 (germline): SGHRS, YFSETQ. For the CDR3, the DNA is TGCGCCAGCAGCTTGGGGACTAGCCCCGGTGGTGAGCAGTTCTTC. Amino acid sequence: CASSLGTSPGGEQFF.

As concerns this clonotype: The junction shows a germline mismatch at one end, possibly a read error. The genes are TRBV29-1 and TRBJ2-7; 9 positions agree with TRBD1. CDR3 length: 15 amino acids. Germline V gene sequence: CDR1 SQVTM, CDR2 ANQGSEA. CDR3 protein: CSLQRTGASGYEQYF. The CDR3 nucleotides read TGCAGCCTCCAACGGACAGGGGCTTCTGGCTACGAGCAGTATTTC.

This clonotype was seen at least ten times. This sequence joins TRBV6-5 and TRBJ1-1; 8 nucleotides align to TRBD1. This CDR3 spans 14 amino acids. J gave up 6 bases and V 7 bases, and 10 bases lay outside the gene matches. CDR1 and CDR2 (germline): MNHEY, SVGAGI. DNA of the CDR3: TGTGCCAGCAAAAGAGACAGGGGTTTATCTGAAGCTTTCTTT. It specifies CASKRDRGLSEAFF.

For this clonotype: One base away lies a much larger clone, so this may be a sequencing read error. V and J are TRBV29-1 and TRBJ1-3, with TRBD1 as a possible D gene (5 bases). The CDR3 extends over 11 amino acids. Trimming removed 8 bases at V and 9 bases at J, with 14 bases between. Germline CDR1 and CDR2: SQVTM and ANQGSEA. CDR3 nucleotides: TGCAGCACCCCGGGGCAGACCACCATATATTTT. It is translated as CSTPGQTTIYF. Using reference TRBV29-1 and TRBJ1-3 for the parts outside the CDR3, the full variable domain is SAVISQKPSRDICQRGTSLTIQCQVDSQVTMMFWYRQQPGQSLTLIATANQGSEATYESGFVIDKFPISRPNLTFSTLTVSNMSPEDSSIYLCSTPGQTTIYFGEGSWLTVV.

This clonotype came up once. Its ends do not fully match the called genes, so a read error is possible. The CDR3 region is CASSPQLRNTEDFF. The CDR3 bases are TGTGCCAGCAGCCCGCAGTTGAGGAACACTGAAGATTTCTTT. The gene calls are TRBV5-6 and TRBJ1-1; D gene uncertain. CDR1 and CDR2 from the germline V gene are SGHDT and YYEEEE. The CDR3 runs 14 residues. Looking up the rest from reference TRBV5-6 and TRBJ1-1 gives the full variable domain: DAGVTQSPTHLIKTRGQQVTLRCSPKSGHDTVSWYQQALGQGPQFIFQYYEEEERQRGNFPDRFSGHQFPNYSSELNVNALLLGDSALYLCASSPQLRNTEDFFGQGTRLTVV.

The rearrangement links TRBV5-4 to TRBJ2-7; 11 positions match TRBD2. Germline V lookup: CDR1 SGHNT, CDR2 YYREEE (reference sequence). The CDR3 covers 15 residues. The junction had 12 bases not matched to a gene; V was cut back by 10 bases and J by 3 bases. CDR3 DNA sequence: TGTGCCGGCGGGGCCGGGACTAGCGGCAACTACGAGCAGTACTTC. This sequence encodes CAGGAGTSGNYEQYF.

Comment on this clonotype: At one end, the junction sequence differs from germline, possibly due to a read error. This chain connects TRBV4-2 to TRBJ2-5; TRBD2 aligns across 8 bases. This CDR3 has 17 residues. Per germline, CDR1 LGHNA and CDR2 YNFKEQ. CDR3: CVSNRSWGREDQETQYF. DNA of the CDR3: TGTGTCAGCAACCGGTCGTGGGGGCGGGAGGACCAAGAGACCCAGTACTTC.

For this clonotype: Compared with germline, one end of the junction differs, possibly owing to a read error. This sequence joins TRBV4-1 and TRBJ2-7, with D unresolved. Per germline, CDR1 MGHRA and CDR2 YSYEKL. The CDR3 extends over 16 amino acids. CDR3 amino acids: CTSSQDTETRLCEQYF. Here the CDR3 DNA reads TGCACCAGCAGCCAAGATACGGAGACAAGACTTTGCGAGCAGTACTTC.

The sample holds many counts of this clonotype. V is TRBV6-5 and J is TRBJ2-7, with 9 nucleotides matching TRBD2. The germline CDR1 and CDR2 sequences are MNHEY and SVGAGI. The ends lost 6 bases at V and 3 bases at J; junction bases unmatched: 6. The CDR3 runs to 14 residues. The CDR3 DNA sequence: TGTGCCAGCAGGCCGGCGGGGGGGGACTACGAGCAGTACTTC. It translates to CASRPAGGDYEQYF.

The V call is TRBV13, the J call TRBJ2-7, with 9 bases aligning to TRBD2. With V trimmed by 8 bases and J by 4 bases, 12 bases remained unmatched. CDR3 size: 15 residues. Germline CDR1 and CDR2: PRHDT and FYEKMQ (reference sequence). The CDR3 DNA reads as TGTGCCAGCGGGAAGCGGGAGGAGCGTAGATACGAGCAGTACTTC. Amino acids: CASGKREERRYEQYF. Complete variable domain (other parts from reference TRBV13 and TRBJ2-7): AAGVIQSPRHLIKEKRETATLKCYPIPRHDTVYWYQQGPGQDPQFLISFYEKMQSDKGSIPDRFSAQQFSDYHSELNMSSLELGDSALYFCASGKREERRYEQYFGPGTRLTVT.

As to this clonotype: A much larger clone differs from this one at a single base, so this may be a read error. V and J are TRBV28 and TRBJ1-2; D uncertain. The V gene's germline CDR1 is MDHEN and CDR2 SYDVKM. CDR3 size: 12 residues. The CDR3 here is CASCLDVYGYTF. CDR3 sequence (DNA): TGTGCCAGCTGTTTGGACGTTTATGGCTACACCTTC.

This chain joins TRBV6-2 or TRBV6-3 and TRBJ2-1; 9 bases are a match to TRBD1. In germline, CDR1 is MNHEY, CDR2 SVGEGT. The CDR3 is made up of 16 amino acids. J gave up 7 bases and V 0 bases, and 7 bases lay outside the gene matches. The CDR3 DNA is TGTGCCAGCAGTTACTCGGTATTGACAGGGGGTAATGAGCAGTTCTTC. Residues: CASSYSVLTGGNEQFF.

On this clonotype itself: The junction departs from germline at one end; a sequencing error may be responsible. This chain uses TRBV12-3 or TRBV12-4 with TRBJ2-7; D is perhaps TRBD2 (6 bases). The CDR3 covers 12 residues. CDR3 region: CVSSLGGNEQYF. The CDR3 nucleotides read TGTGTCAGCAGTTTGGGGGGAAACGAGCAGTACTTC.

A note on this clonotype: A much larger clone is a single base away; this may be a read error. The chain is built from TRBV28 and TRBJ2-7; D uncertain. Germline V gene data show CDR1 as MDHEN and CDR2 as SYDVKM. Trimming stripped 5 bases from V and 0 bases from J, with 14 bases between. The CDR3 spans 15 residues. As DNA, the CDR3 is TGTGCCAGCAGTGGACCGGAACAGAACTCCTACGAGCAGTACTTC. Translating gives CASSGPEQNSYEQYF. The full variable domain, with the rest looked up from reference TRBV28 and TRBJ2-7, is DVKVTQSSRYLVKRTGEKVFLECVQDMDHENMFWYRQDPGLGLRLIYFSYDVKMKEKGDIPEGYSVSREKKERFSLILESASTNQTSMYLCASSGPEQNSYEQYFGPGTRLTVT.

Ten or more counts support this clonotype. CDR3 residues: CASKGELYTGELFF. The CDR3 nucleotides read TGTGCCAGCAAGGGGGAGCTATACACCGGGGAGCTGTTTTTT. This chain connects TRBV28 to TRBJ2-2, with D possibly TRBD1 on 6 matching bases. Germline lookup yields CDR1 MDHEN and CDR2 SYDVKM. With 7 bases removed from V and 3 bases from J, the gap between germline ends came to 12 bases. The CDR3 consists of 14 residues.

The J gene is TRBJ2-7, the V gene TRBV2; 7 nucleotides agree with TRBD2. V was pared by 10 bases and J by 7 bases, with 13 bases of the junction left unmatched. The CDR3 is 13 amino acids. The V gene's germline CDR1 is SNHLY and CDR2 FYNNEI. The CDR3 nucleotides are TGTGCCACAAGTCTTTCGGTCGGGGGGGAGCAGTACTTC. As protein: CATSLSVGGEQYF. The whole variable domain, remainder taken from reference TRBV2 and TRBJ2-7, is EPEVTQTPSHQVTQMGQEVILRCVPISNHLYFYWYRQILGQKVEFLVSFYNNEISEKSEIFDDQFSVERPDGSNFTLKIRSTKLEDSAMYFCATSLSVGGEQYFGPGTRLTVT.

A word on this clonotype: It may be a read error: a sequence one base away is much more abundant. The V and J genes are TRBV5-1 and TRBJ2-1, with a weak D call TRBD2 (6 bases). Trimming cost V 4 bases and J 3 bases, with 14 bases left between them. The CDR3 covers 15 residues. Germline values: CDR1 SGHRS, CDR2 YFSETQ. Here the CDR3 reads CASSPGGGVYNEQFF. In DNA form, the CDR3 reads TGCGCCAGCAGCCCGGGCGGAGGGGTCTACAATGAGCAGTTCTTC. The complete variable domain, with remaining parts taken from reference TRBV5-1 and TRBJ2-1, reads KAGVTQTPRYLIKTRGQQVTLSCSPISGHRSVSWYQQTPGQGLQFLFEYFSETQRNKGNFPGRFSGRQFSNSRSEMNVSTLELGDSALYLCASSPGGGVYNEQFFGPGTRLTVL.

Details on this clonotype: One end of the junction is discordant with germline, which a read error may explain. This chain uses TRBV29-1 with TRBJ2-1; D not certain. CDR1 and CDR2 (germline): SQVTM, ANQGSEA. The CDR3 has 12 residues. CDR3 sequence (DNA): TGCATCGTTGGAATTACGAACAGTGAGCAGTTCTTC. This sequence encodes CIVGITNSEQFF.